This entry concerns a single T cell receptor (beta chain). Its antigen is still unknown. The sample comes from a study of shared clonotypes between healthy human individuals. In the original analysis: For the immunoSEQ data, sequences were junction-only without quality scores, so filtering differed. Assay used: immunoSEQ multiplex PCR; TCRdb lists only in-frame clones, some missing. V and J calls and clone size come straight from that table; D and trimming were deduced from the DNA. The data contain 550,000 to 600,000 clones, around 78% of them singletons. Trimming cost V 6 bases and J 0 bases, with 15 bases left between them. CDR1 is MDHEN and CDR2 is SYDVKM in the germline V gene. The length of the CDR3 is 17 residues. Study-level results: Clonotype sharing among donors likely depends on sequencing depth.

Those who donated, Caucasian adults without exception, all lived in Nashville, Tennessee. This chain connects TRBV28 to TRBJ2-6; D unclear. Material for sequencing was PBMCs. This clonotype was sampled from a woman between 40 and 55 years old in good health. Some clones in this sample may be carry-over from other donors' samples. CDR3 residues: CASRENFWSSGANVLTF. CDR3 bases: TGTGCCAGCAGGGAGAATTTTTGGAGCTCTGGGGCCAACGTCCTGACTTTC.